These T cell receptor beta chains were read from a single sample in a study of blood T cells in healthy people across ages. One entry per CDR3 protein, called by TCRdb with MiXCR from the 5' RACE reads. Of some 760,000 distinct CDR3 sequences listed, about 25% are singletons. The data were also submitted as part of a second study, on T cells of mothers and their children.

Sequencing was done on a sample of blood. The source of these receptors is a boy aged 5 to 17 in good health. CDR3s include the opening cysteine and the closing phenylalanine or tryptophan. A D gene is named only where the DNA matches it firmly. Rows may omit the clone size; those that give it use once, few, many or a size class.

TRBJ1-2 | . | few | TRBV28 | TGTGCCAGCAGTTTAAACAGGGCGTATGGCTACACCTTC | CASSLNRAYGYTF
TRBJ2-7 | . | . | TRBV9 | TGTGCCAGCAGCGGGGCCTCGCCGGGCGACGAGCAGTACTTC | CASSGASPGDEQYF
TRBJ2-7 | . | . | TRBV14 | TGTGCCAGCTCGGCCCCCGCGTCTTACGAGCAGTACTTC | CASSAPASYEQYF
TRBJ2-7 | . | . | TRBV12-3/TRBV12-4 | TGTGGCAGCACCATCAGTGACTCCTACGAGCAGTACTTC | CGSTISDSYEQYF
TRBJ1-2 | TRBD1 | few | TRBV24-1 | TGTGCCACCAGTCAATACAGGGGGCCCTATGGCTACACCTTC | CATSQYRGPYGYTF
TRBJ2-5 | . | few | TRBV29-1 | TGCAGCGTTGGTGGGGTAGCTGGGGAGACCCAGTACTTC | CSVGGVAGETQYF
TRBJ2-1 | TRBD1 | few | TRBV10-1 | TGCGCCAGCAGTGAGATGGGTCAGGGGGCGCGGAATGAGCAGTTCTTC | CASSEMGQGARNEQFF
TRBJ2-2 | . | few | TRBV5-1 | TGCGCCAGCTATTTGGACACCGGGGAGCTGTTTTTT | CASYLDTGELFF
TRBJ1-2 | . | . | TRBV10-2 | TGCGCCAACCAGGACGGAGATGGCTACACCTTC | CANQDGDGYTF
TRBJ1-2 | . | . | TRBV29-1 | TGCAGCGCCGGAGGGAACAACTATGGCTACACCTTC | CSAGGNNYGYTF
TRBJ1-2 | TRBD1 | few | TRBV20-1 | TGCAGTGCTACGGACCAGGGGGAGGGTTATGGCTACACCTTC | CSATDQGEGYGYTF
TRBJ1-1 | . | few | TRBV20-1 | TGCAGTGCTAGAGCTATGAACACTGAAGCTTTCTTT | CSARAMNTEAFF
TRBJ2-7 | TRBD1 | . | TRBV6-2/TRBV6-3 | TGTGCCAGCAGTTACGGGCTCGACGCGGGACAGGGTTTTTACGAGCAGTACTTC | CASSYGLDAGQGFYEQYF